This is a list of T cell receptor beta chains from one sample in a study of blood T cell repertoires in COVID-19. TCRdb keeps only in-frame clones here, not all; method: immunoSEQ multiplex PCR. The profile covers some 150,000 clones, with about 80% appearing a single time and approximately 2.4% taken by the ten largest. The sample was peripheral blood. The receptors derive from a human donor with acute or convalescent COVID-19. The donor label of this sample is uncertain. The CDR3 runs from the conserved cysteine through the conserved F or W. Each record gives: V gene, clone size, D gene, J gene, CDR3 protein, CDR3 DNA. The D gene is left open where the match is weak. Some rows mark clone size as missing; the rest say once, few, many or name a class of expanded clone.

TRBV7-9	-	TRBD2	TRBJ2-3	CASRPELVIGGATDTQYF	TGTGCCAGCCGTCCAGAACTCGTTATCGGGGGGGCCACAGATACGCAGTATTTT
TRBV5-1	few	-	TRBJ1-5	CASSLEPSYFNQPQHF	TGCGCCAGCAGCTTGGAGCCGTCCTATTTCAATCAGCCCCAGCATTTT
TRBV2	-	TRBD1	TRBJ2-2	CASRTGTANTGELFF	TGTGCCAGCAGGACCGGGACAGCGAACACCGGGGAGCTGTTTTTT
TRBV19	-	-	TRBJ1-5	CASRGIEQNQPQHF	TGTGCCAGTAGAGGAATAGAACAGAATCAGCCCCAGCATTTT
TRBV7-9	-	-	TRBJ1-3	CASSRSPGSGNTIYF	TGTGCCAGCAGCCGGTCCCCCGGCTCTGGAAACACCATATATTTT
TRBV7-2	-	-	TRBJ2-1	CASSLAERVEQFF	TGTGCCAGCAGCTTAGCTGAGCGTGTTGAGCAGTTCTTC
TRBV6-1	-	TRBD1	TRBJ1-2	CASSEGDRGLYGYTF	TGTGCCAGCAGTGAAGGAGACAGGGGCCTCTATGGCTACACCTTC
TRBV12-3/TRBV12-4	-	-	TRBJ1-2	CASSLAVGGYTF	TGTGCCAGCAGTTTGGCAGTTGGTGGCTACACCTTC
TRBV5-1	-	TRBD1	TRBJ1-1	CASSWTGESPEAFF	TGCGCCAGCAGCTGGACAGGGGAGAGCCCTGAAGCTTTCTTT
TRBV2	-	TRBD2	TRBJ2-3	CASKLTSGRASGDTQYF	TGTGCCAGCAAGTTGACTAGCGGGAGGGCCTCGGGAGATACGCAGTATTTT
TRBV6-1	-	TRBD1	TRBJ2-7	CASSDPGQGFEQYF	TGTGCCAGCAGTGACCCGGGACAGGGGTTCGAGCAGTACTTC
TRBV11-2	-	TRBD1	TRBJ2-7	CASSPALDRSYEQYF	TGTGCCAGCAGCCCCGCTCTGGACAGGTCCTACGAGCAGTACTTC
TRBV2	-	-	TRBJ1-6	CASSSQGNSPLHF	TGTGCCAGCAGTTCACAGGGAAATTCACCCCTCCACTTT
TRBV6-1	-	-	TRBJ2-1	CASSERSYEQFF	TGTGCCAGCAGTGAAAGGAGTTATGAGCAGTTCTTC
TRBV5-4	once	-	TRBJ2-7	CASSSGLRDEQYF	TGTGCCAGCAGCTCGGGACTTAGGGACGAGCAGTACTTC
TRBV3-1/TRBV3-2	-	TRBD1	TRBJ1-1	CASSQGQGWATEAFF	TGTGCCAGCAGCCAAGGACAGGGGTGGGCCACTGAAGCTTTCTTT
TRBV14	few	-	TRBJ1-5	CASSQGANQPQHF	TGTGCCAGCAGCCAGGGGGCGAATCAGCCCCAGCATTTT
TRBV27	-	-	TRBJ2-3	CASSFYSTDTQYF	TGTGCCAGCAGTTTTTATAGCACAGATACGCAGTATTTT
TRBV27	-	-	TRBJ1-6	CASSLSWGLGTAFHF	-
TRBV20-1	-	-	TRBJ1-2	CSALGSYGYTF	TGCAGTGCCCTGGGGAGCTATGGCTACACCTTC
TRBV2	-	TRBD1	TRBJ2-4	CASSEGGQGLAKNIQYF	TGTGCCAGCAGTGAAGGCGGACAGGGCCTAGCCAAAAACATTCAGTACTTC
TRBV3-1/TRBV3-2	-	TRBD1	TRBJ1-1	CASSLSDRGNTEAFF	TGTGCCAGCAGCCTGTCTGACAGGGGCAACACTGAAGCTTTCTTT
TRBV5-1	-	-	TRBJ1-5	CASSDGGSSNQPQHF	TGCGCCAGCAGTGACGGGGGATCCAGCAATCAGCCCCAGCATTTT
TRBV19	-	-	TRBJ2-5	CASSSGAKETQYF	TGTGCCAGTAGTTCGGGTGCCAAAGAGACCCAGTACTTC
TRBV7-9	-	TRBD2	TRBJ2-7	CASSLGGTTYEQYF	TGTGCCAGCAGCTTGGGGGGGACGACCTACGAGCAGTACTTC
TRBV11-3	-	-	TRBJ2-7	CASSLVGGQGSVQYF	TGTGCCAGCAGCTTAGTCGGTGGGCAGGGGAGCGTGCAGTACTTC
TRBV25-1	-	TRBD1	TRBJ1-1	CASRGQVGEAFF	TGTGCCAGCAGAGGACAGGTTGGTGAAGCTTTCTTT
TRBV3-1/TRBV3-2	few	-	TRBJ1-1	CASSRGVSEAFF	TGTGCCAGCAGCCGCGGCGTGTCAGAAGCTTTCTTT
TRBV15	-	TRBD1	TRBJ1-6	CATSRAGTGVGSYNSPLHF	TGTGCCACCAGCAGAGCCGGGACAGGGGTTGGCTCCTATAATTCACCCCTCCACTTT